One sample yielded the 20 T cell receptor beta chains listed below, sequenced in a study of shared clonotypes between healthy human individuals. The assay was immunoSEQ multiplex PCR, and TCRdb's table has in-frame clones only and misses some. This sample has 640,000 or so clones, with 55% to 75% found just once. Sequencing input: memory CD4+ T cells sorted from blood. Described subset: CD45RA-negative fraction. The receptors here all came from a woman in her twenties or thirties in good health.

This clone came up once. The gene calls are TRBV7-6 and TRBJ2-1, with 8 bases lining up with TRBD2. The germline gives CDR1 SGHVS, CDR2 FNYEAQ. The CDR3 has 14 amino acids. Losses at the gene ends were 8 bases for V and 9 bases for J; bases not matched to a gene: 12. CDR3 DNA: TGTGCCAGCGCGGACGGGAGGGCCTGGGCTGAGCAGTTCTTC. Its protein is CASADGRAWAEQFF.

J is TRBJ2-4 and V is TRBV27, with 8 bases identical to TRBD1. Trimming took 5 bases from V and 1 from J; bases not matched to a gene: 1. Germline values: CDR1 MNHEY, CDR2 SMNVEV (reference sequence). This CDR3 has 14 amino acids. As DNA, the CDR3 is TGTGCCAGCAGTCGACAGGGGGCCAAAAACATTCAGTACTTC. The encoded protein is CASSRQGAKNIQYF.

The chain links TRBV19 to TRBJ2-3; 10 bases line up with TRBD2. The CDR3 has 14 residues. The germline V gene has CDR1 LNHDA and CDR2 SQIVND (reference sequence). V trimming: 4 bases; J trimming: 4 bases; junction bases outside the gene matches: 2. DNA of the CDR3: TGTGCCAGTAGTACGAGCGGGAGGGCAGATACGCAGTATTTT. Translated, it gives CASSTSGRADTQYF.

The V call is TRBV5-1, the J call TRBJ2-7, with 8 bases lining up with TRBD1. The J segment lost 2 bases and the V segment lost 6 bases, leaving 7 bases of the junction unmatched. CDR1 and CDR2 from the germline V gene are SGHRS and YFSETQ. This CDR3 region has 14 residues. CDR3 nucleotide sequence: TGCGCCAGCAACCACAGGGGGACGACCTACGAGCAGTACTTC. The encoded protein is CASNHRGTTYEQYF.

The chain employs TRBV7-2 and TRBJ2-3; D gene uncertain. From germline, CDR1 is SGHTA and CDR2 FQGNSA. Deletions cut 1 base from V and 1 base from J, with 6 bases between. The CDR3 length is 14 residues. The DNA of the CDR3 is TGTGCCAGCAGCTTAGTTCATGGCACAGATACGCAGTATTTT. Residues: CASSLVHGTDTQYF.

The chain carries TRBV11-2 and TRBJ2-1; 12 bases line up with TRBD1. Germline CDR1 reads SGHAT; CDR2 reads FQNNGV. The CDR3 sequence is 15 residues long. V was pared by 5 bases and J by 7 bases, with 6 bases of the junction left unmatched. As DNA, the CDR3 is TGTGCCAGCAGCGCGGGACAGGGGGCACGAAATGAGCAGTTCTTC. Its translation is CASSAGQGARNEQFF.

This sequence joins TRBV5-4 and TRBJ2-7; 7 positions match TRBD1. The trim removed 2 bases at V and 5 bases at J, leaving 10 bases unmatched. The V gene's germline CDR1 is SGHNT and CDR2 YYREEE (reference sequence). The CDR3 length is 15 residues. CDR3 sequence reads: CASSFTYRGMHEQYF. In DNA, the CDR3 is TGTGCCAGCAGCTTTACCTACAGGGGCATGCACGAGCAGTACTTC.

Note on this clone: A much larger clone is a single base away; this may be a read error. The CDR3 protein is CASSLNPGANVLTF. As DNA, the CDR3 is TGTGCCAGCAGCTTAAATCCTGGGGCCAACGTCCTGACTTTC. The rearrangement joins TRBV7-7 to TRBJ2-6; D is unresolved. With 2 bases removed from V and 2 bases from J, the gap between germline ends came to 4 bases. CDR3 size: 14 residues. The germline CDR1 and CDR2 sequences are SSHAT and FNYEAQ (reference sequence).

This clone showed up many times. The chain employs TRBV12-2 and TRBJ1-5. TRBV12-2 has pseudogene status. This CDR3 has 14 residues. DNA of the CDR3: TGTGCAAGTCGCTTATCCTTAGGGTGGGGACCCCAGCATTTT. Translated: CASRLSLGWGPQHF.

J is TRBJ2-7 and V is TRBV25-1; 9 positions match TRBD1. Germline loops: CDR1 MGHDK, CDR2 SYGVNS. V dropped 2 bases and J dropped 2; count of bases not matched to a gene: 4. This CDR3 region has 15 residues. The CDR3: CASSEPGQGTYEQYF. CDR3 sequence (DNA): TGTGCCAGCAGTGAACCGGGACAGGGAACCTACGAGCAGTACTTC.

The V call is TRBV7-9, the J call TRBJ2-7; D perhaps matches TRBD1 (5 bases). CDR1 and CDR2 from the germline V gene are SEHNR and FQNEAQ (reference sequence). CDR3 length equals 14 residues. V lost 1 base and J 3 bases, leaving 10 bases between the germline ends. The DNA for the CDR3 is TGTGCCAGCAGCTTAGGGGGCACGATCTACGAGCAGTACTTC. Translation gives CASSLGGTIYEQYF. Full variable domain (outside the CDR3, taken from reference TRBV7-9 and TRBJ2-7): DTGVSQNPRHKITKRGQNVTFRCDPISEHNRLYWYRQTLGQGPEFLTYFQNEAQLEKSRLLSDRFSAERPKGSFSTLEIQRTEQGDSAMYLCASSLGGTIYEQYFGPGTRLTVT.

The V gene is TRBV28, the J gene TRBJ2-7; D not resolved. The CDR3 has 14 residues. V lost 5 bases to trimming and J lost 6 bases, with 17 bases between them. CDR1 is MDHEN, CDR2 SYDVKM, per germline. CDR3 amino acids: CASSVHFGAIEQYF. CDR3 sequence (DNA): TGTGCCAGCAGTGTACACTTCGGCGCGATCGAGCAGTACTTC.

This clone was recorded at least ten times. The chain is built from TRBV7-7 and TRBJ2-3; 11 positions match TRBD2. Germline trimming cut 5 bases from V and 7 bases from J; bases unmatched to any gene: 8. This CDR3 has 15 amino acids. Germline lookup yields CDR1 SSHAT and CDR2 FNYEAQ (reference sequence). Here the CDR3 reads CASSPLAGVQNTQYF. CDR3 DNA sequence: TGTGCCAGCAGCCCACTAGCGGGAGTGCAAAATACGCAGTATTTT.

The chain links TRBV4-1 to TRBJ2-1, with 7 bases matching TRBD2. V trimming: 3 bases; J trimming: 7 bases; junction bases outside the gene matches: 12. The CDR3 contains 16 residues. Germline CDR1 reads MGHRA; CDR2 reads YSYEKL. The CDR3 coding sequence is TGCGCCAGCAGCCAGTATCCGGGAGGATTGGGTAATGAGCAGTTCTTC. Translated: CASSQYPGGLGNEQFF.

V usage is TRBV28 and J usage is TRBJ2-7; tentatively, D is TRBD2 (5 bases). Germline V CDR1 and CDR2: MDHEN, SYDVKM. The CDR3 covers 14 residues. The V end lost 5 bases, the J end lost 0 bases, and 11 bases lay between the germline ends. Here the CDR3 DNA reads TGTGCCAGCAGTCCCGAACTAGGCTCCTACGAGCAGTACTTC. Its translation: CASSPELGSYEQYF.

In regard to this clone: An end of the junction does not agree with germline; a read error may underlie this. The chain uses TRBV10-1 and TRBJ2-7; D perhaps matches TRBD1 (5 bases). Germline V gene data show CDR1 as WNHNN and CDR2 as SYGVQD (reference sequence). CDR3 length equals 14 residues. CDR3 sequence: CASSYSKGIYEQYF. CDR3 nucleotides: TGTGCCAGCAGTTACTCGAAGGGGATCTACGAGCAGTACTTC.

The chain's CDR3 is CASTGSVGNQPQHF. In DNA form, the CDR3 reads TGTGCCAGTACGGGCTCCGTGGGCAATCAGCCCCAGCATTTT. J is TRBJ1-5 and V is TRBV19, with no clear D. The CDR3 loop spans 14 amino acids. V lost 7 bases and J lost 2, with 12 bases in between. The V gene's germline CDR1 is LNHDA and CDR2 SQIVND (reference sequence). The complete variable domain, with remaining parts taken from reference TRBV19 and TRBJ1-5, reads DGGITQSPKYLFRKEGQNVTLSCEQNLNHDAMYWYRQDPGQGLRLIYYSQIVNDFQKGDIAEGYSVSREKKESFPLTVTSAQKNPTAFYLCASTGSVGNQPQHFGDGTRLSIL.

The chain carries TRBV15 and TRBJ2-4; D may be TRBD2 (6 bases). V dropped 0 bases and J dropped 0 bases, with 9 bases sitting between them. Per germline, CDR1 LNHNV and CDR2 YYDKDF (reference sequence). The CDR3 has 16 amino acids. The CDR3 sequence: CATSRDSGRAKNIQYF. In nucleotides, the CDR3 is TGTGCCACCAGCAGAGATTCCGGGAGAGCCAAAAACATTCAGTACTTC.

CDR3 in DNA: TGTGCCAGCAGCCTCGCGGGACTAGCGACCTACAATGAGCAGTTCTTC. Its translation is CASSLAGLATYNEQFF. The chain combines TRBV14 with TRBJ2-1; 10 bases are a match to TRBD2. Germline V CDR1 and CDR2: SGHDN, FVKESK. J lost 2 bases, V lost 4 bases, and 5 bases had no gene match. The length of the CDR3 is 16 residues.

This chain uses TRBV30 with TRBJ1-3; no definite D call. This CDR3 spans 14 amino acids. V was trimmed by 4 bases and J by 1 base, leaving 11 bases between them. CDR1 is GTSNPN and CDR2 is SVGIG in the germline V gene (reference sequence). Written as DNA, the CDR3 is TGTGCCTGGACCCCAGTGTCTTCTGGAAACACCATATATTTT. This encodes CAWTPVSSGNTIYF.